Listed below are T cell receptor beta chains from one sample, sequenced in a study of a mutant IDH1 vaccine in newly diagnosed glioma. These receptors are not linked to any known antigen. Using immunoSEQ multiplex PCR, the repertoire was profiled, and TCRdb retains in-frame clones only, with some absent. The sample yields 50,000 to 60,000 clones, over 75% seen once. Sequences were derived from PBMCs, sampled from a glioma patient whose treatment included an IDH1 peptide vaccine. These receptors all stem from a man over 45 with glioma. CDR3s include the opening cysteine and the closing phenylalanine or tryptophan.

v_gene	j_gene	CDR3aa
TRBV9	TRBJ1-1	CASSVGGDTEAFF
TRBV4-3	TRBJ1-1	CASSQDPLTGYLNTEAFF
TRBV5-1	TRBJ1-1	CASSFETYGTEAFF
TRBV15	TRBJ1-1	CATRGVGANTEAFF
TRBV7-2	TRBJ2-1	CASSLLAGRNEQFF
TRBV7-8	TRBJ2-3	CASSLIRGQFGTDTQYF
TRBV5-1	TRBJ2-7	CASSEGREYYEQYF
TRBV7-9	TRBJ1-1	CASSLGQSNTEAFF
TRBV5-1	TRBJ1-4	CASSLGDRVEEKLFF
TRBV28	TRBJ1-1	CASSGGVSTEAFF
TRBV7-9	TRBJ1-2	CASSLGETGGSGYTF
TRBV29-1	TRBJ2-7	CSVGASGDTYEQYF
TRBV6-1	TRBJ2-7	CASSLAVPSYEQYF
TRBV5-1	TRBJ2-1	CASSLGHQEQFF
TRBV10-3	TRBJ1-1	CAISEQGYTEAFF